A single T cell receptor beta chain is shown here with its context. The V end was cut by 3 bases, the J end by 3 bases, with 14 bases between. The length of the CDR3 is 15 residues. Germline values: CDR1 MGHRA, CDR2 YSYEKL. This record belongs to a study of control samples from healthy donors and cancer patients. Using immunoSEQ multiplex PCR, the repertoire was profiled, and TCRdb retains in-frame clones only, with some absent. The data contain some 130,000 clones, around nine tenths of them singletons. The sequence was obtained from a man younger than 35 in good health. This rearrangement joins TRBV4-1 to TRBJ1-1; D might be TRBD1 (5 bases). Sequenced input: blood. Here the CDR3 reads CASSHGAVTDTEAFF. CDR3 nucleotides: TGCGCCAGCAGCCATGGGGCTGTTACGGACACTGAAGCTTTCTTT.